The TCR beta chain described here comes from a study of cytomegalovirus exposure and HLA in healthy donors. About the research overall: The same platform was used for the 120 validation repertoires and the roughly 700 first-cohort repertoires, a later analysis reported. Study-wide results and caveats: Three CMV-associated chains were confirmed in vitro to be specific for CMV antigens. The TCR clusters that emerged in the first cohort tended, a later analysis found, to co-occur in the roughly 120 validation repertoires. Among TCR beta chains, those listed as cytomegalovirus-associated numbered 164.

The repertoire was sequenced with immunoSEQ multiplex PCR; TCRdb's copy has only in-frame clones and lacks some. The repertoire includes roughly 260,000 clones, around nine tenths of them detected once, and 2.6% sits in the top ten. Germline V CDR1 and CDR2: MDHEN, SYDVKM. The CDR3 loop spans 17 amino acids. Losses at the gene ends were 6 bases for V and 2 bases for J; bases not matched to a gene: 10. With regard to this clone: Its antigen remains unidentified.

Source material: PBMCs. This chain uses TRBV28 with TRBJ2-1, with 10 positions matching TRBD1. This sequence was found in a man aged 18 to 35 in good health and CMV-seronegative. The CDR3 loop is CASSLLPGQGPYNEQFF. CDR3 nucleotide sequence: TGTGCCAGCAGCCTCCTCCCGGGACAGGGGCCCTACAATGAGCAGTTCTTC.